This T cell receptor (beta chain) was observed in a study of CD8+CD57+ T cells in acquired aplastic anemia. Study context: Sorted cells (CD4+ and CD8+) yielded DNA amounts that averaged about 3.1 ug.

Note on this clonotype: Its antigen is currently unknown.

The V end lost 2 bases, the J end lost 7 bases, and 14 bases lay between the germline ends. Germline-derived CDR1 and CDR2 are SGHTA and FQGNSA. CDR3 length equals 14 residues. Individuals selected for sequencing had exhibited CD8+CD57+ cell expansion on flow cytometry. Patients had not yet gotten any therapy when their blood was taken for sampling. Study-wide results and limits: Patients and controls turned out to have around 29 CD8+ CDR3 sequences in common. Patients and healthy controls showed no significant CD8+ Simpson's diversity difference.

The TCR beta profiling, which covered VDJ combination and CDR3 sequence, was carried out using genomic DNA as the template. TCRdb ran MiXCR on the reads and lists one entry per CDR3 protein. The repertoire consists of about 160,000 distinct CDR3 sequences, with 71% occurring once and the leading ten covering 40% to 55%. This clonotype was sampled from a human donor with aplastic anemia. The chain recombines TRBV7-2 with TRBJ2-5; D gene uncertain. The sample comprised sorted CD4+, CD8+, or CD8+CD57+ T cells (not recorded which) from PBMCs. The CDR3: CASSLSLDVRTQYF. CDR3 nucleotide sequence: TGTGCCAGCAGCTTAAGTCTGGACGTTAGGACCCAGTACTTC.